These T cell receptor beta chains were read from a single sample in a study of blood T cell repertoires in COVID-19. Here immunoSEQ multiplex PCR was the method, and the copy in TCRdb shows in-frame clones only, minus some. In the table there are 400,000 to 550,000 clones, 87% of which are singletons. The sequenced sample consisted of PBMCs or T cells enriched from blood (not recorded which). Every receptor here comes from a woman in her late teens or twenties with acute COVID-19. Each CDR3 is given with its conserved first and last residue. Each record gives: D gene, J gene, clone size, CDR3 length, V gene, CDR3 DNA, CDR3 protein. The D gene is left open where the match is weak. The size entry is marked missing in some rows and otherwise reads once, few, many or a size class.

d_gene: .
j_gene: TRBJ2-7
abundance: few
len: 17
v_gene: TRBV7-2
CDR3nt: TGTGCCAGCAGATCAGTTGGGGAGACAGGTTACTCCTACGAGCAGTACTTC
CDR3aa: CASRSVGETGYSYEQYF

d_gene: .
j_gene: TRBJ1-2
abundance: once
len: 15
v_gene: TRBV9
CDR3nt: TGTGCCAGCAGCGTTGTGGACACAAAGCGGGTCGGCTACACCTTC
CDR3aa: CASSVVDTKRVGYTF

d_gene: TRBD1
j_gene: TRBJ2-1
abundance: .
len: 16
v_gene: TRBV24-1
CDR3nt: TGTGCCACCAGTGATGCACCCGGGACAGGCCTTAATGAGCAGTTCTTC
CDR3aa: CATSDAPGTGLNEQFF

d_gene: TRBD1
j_gene: TRBJ1-2
abundance: few
len: 16
v_gene: TRBV4-2
CDR3nt: TGTGCCAGCAGCCAAGACCACGGGACAGTTGCCTATGGCTACACCTTC
CDR3aa: CASSQDHGTVAYGYTF

d_gene: .
j_gene: TRBJ2-1
abundance: .
len: 16
v_gene: TRBV3-1/TRBV3-2
CDR3nt: TGTGCCAGCAGCCAAGCCATCGGGGGGCCCTACAATGAGCAGTTCTTC
CDR3aa: CASSQAIGGPYNEQFF

d_gene: TRBD2
j_gene: TRBJ2-7
abundance: once
len: 15
v_gene: TRBV6-5
CDR3nt: TGTGCCAGCAGACGAGCGGGACTAGGAGGAGGGGTGCAGTACTTC
CDR3aa: CASRRAGLGGGVQYF

d_gene: TRBD1
j_gene: TRBJ2-1
abundance: .
len: 14
v_gene: TRBV11-2
CDR3nt: TGTGCCAGCAGCCGGGACAGGGATGGTGATGAGCAGTTCTTC
CDR3aa: CASSRDRDGDEQFF

d_gene: TRBD2
j_gene: TRBJ2-3
abundance: .
len: 15
v_gene: TRBV2
CDR3nt: TGTGCCAGCAGTGAAGCGGGACTACAAACAGATACGCAGTATTTT
CDR3aa: CASSEAGLQTDTQYF

d_gene: TRBD2
j_gene: TRBJ2-2
abundance: once
len: 16
v_gene: TRBV3-1/TRBV3-2
CDR3nt: TGTGCCAGCAGCCCGGGACTAGTTGTTGGAACCGGGGAGCTGTTTTTT
CDR3aa: CASSPGLVVGTGELFF

d_gene: TRBD1
j_gene: TRBJ1-2
abundance: .
len: 15
v_gene: TRBV9
CDR3nt: TGTGCCAGCAGCGACAAACACAGGGGCATAGCTGGCTACACCTTC
CDR3aa: CASSDKHRGIAGYTF

d_gene: .
j_gene: TRBJ2-7
abundance: .
len: 12
v_gene: TRBV6-5
CDR3nt: TGTGCCAGCAGCGGACAGTCATACGAGCAGTACTTC
CDR3aa: CASSGQSYEQYF

d_gene: .
j_gene: TRBJ1-6
abundance: .
len: 16
v_gene: TRBV28
CDR3nt: TGTGCCAGCGCGACGGGGGGAAGCTCCTATAATTCACCCCTCCACTTT
CDR3aa: CASATGGSSYNSPLHF

d_gene: TRBD1
j_gene: TRBJ2-7
abundance: .
len: 16
v_gene: TRBV27
CDR3nt: TGTGCCAGCAGCCCTCCCCAGAGGGGGCAAATCTACGAGCAGTACTTC
CDR3aa: CASSPPQRGQIYEQYF

d_gene: .
j_gene: TRBJ1-1
abundance: .
len: 13
v_gene: TRBV10-1
CDR3nt: TGCGCCAGCAAGCAGGGCTTGGGGACTGAAGCTTTCTTT
CDR3aa: CASKQGLGTEAFF

d_gene: TRBD2
j_gene: TRBJ2-1
abundance: once
len: 15
v_gene: TRBV11-3
CDR3nt: TGTGCCAGCAGCCCATTAGCGGGGGACTACAATGAGCAGTTCTTC
CDR3aa: CASSPLAGDYNEQFF

d_gene: TRBD1
j_gene: TRBJ1-5
abundance: .
len: 15
v_gene: TRBV27
CDR3nt: TGTGCCAGCAGACGGACAGGGCTTAGCAATCAGCCCCAGCATTTT
CDR3aa: CASRRTGLSNQPQHF

d_gene: .
j_gene: TRBJ2-7
abundance: .
len: 14
v_gene: TRBV2
CDR3nt: TGTGCCAGCAGTTCGGGACTCAGAACCTACGAGCAGTACTTC
CDR3aa: CASSSGLRTYEQYF

d_gene: TRBD1
j_gene: TRBJ2-5
abundance: .
len: 15
v_gene: TRBV5-1
CDR3nt: TGCGCCAGCAGCGTGATGACAGGGGCGGCAGAGACCCAGTACTTC
CDR3aa: CASSVMTGAAETQYF

d_gene: .
j_gene: TRBJ1-5
abundance: .
len: 13
v_gene: TRBV5-1
CDR3nt: TGCGCCAGCAGCTTGCAGGGAGGACAGCCCCAGCATTTT
CDR3aa: CASSLQGGQPQHF

d_gene: .
j_gene: TRBJ1-1
abundance: .
len: 14
v_gene: TRBV29-1
CDR3nt: TGCAGCGTTGAAGGTGGGCCGGCGAACACTGAAGCTTTCTTT
CDR3aa: CSVEGGPANTEAFF

d_gene: TRBD1
j_gene: TRBJ1-1
abundance: .
len: 11
v_gene: TRBV29-1
CDR3nt: TGCAGCGGCCAGGGGGACACTGAAGCTTTCTTT
CDR3aa: CSGQGDTEAFF

d_gene: .
j_gene: TRBJ1-2
abundance: .
len: 12
v_gene: TRBV2
CDR3nt: TGTGCCAGCAGTGTCGACAAGAATGGCTACACCTTC
CDR3aa: CASSVDKNGYTF

d_gene: TRBD1
j_gene: TRBJ1-1
abundance: few
len: 18
v_gene: TRBV4-3
CDR3nt: TGCGCCAGCAGCCAAGGAACGTGGCTGGGACAGGGGAACACTGAAGCTTTCTTT
CDR3aa: CASSQGTWLGQGNTEAFF

d_gene: TRBD1
j_gene: TRBJ2-5
abundance: .
len: 15
v_gene: TRBV10-3
CDR3nt: TGTGCCATCAGTGGACAGGGGCGACGCGCAGAGACCCAGTACTTC
CDR3aa: CAISGQGRRAETQYF

d_gene: TRBD1
j_gene: TRBJ1-2
abundance: .
len: 20
v_gene: TRBV19
CDR3nt: TGTGCCAGTACATCAGCGGGCCGGCGAGGGACAGTTGCCCTTTCCTATGGCTACACCTTC
CDR3aa: CASTSAGRRGTVALSYGYTF

d_gene: .
j_gene: TRBJ2-1
abundance: .
len: 16
v_gene: TRBV7-7
CDR3nt: TGTGCCAGCAGCTTAAGGGGGGGAGCCTCCTACAATGAGCAGTTCTTC
CDR3aa: CASSLRGGASYNEQFF

d_gene: TRBD1
j_gene: TRBJ2-1
abundance: few
len: 16
v_gene: TRBV10-1
CDR3nt: TGCGCCAGCAGTGAGTCAATAGGACAGGGGGTCTATGAGCAGTTCTTC
CDR3aa: CASSESIGQGVYEQFF

d_gene: TRBD2
j_gene: TRBJ2-3
abundance: .
len: 16
v_gene: TRBV23-1
CDR3nt: TGCGCCAGCAGTCAACTAACTAGCGGGTGCACAGATACGCAGTATTTT
CDR3aa: CASSQLTSGCTDTQYF

d_gene: .
j_gene: TRBJ2-2
abundance: .
len: 14
v_gene: TRBV27
CDR3nt: TGTGCCAGCGCGTGGGCTGGGGCGGCCGGGGAGCTGTTTTTT
CDR3aa: CASAWAGAAGELFF

d_gene: .
j_gene: TRBJ1-1
abundance: .
len: 14
v_gene: TRBV5-4
CDR3nt: TGTGCCAGCAGCTTTCGTGGGGCGCGGACTGAAGCTTTCTTT
CDR3aa: CASSFRGARTEAFF

d_gene: .
j_gene: TRBJ2-3
abundance: .
len: 14
v_gene: TRBV2
CDR3nt: TGTGCCAGCAGGGGGGCGCCAGAGTCAGATACGCAGTATTTT
CDR3aa: CASRGAPESDTQYF

d_gene: TRBD2
j_gene: TRBJ2-2
abundance: .
len: 16
v_gene: TRBV5-1
CDR3nt: TGCGCCAGCAGCTTGGCAGGGACTATCAACACCGGGGAGCTGTTTTTT
CDR3aa: CASSLAGTINTGELFF

d_gene: TRBD1
j_gene: TRBJ1-4
abundance: .
len: 16
v_gene: TRBV10-3
CDR3nt: TGTGCCATCAGTGAGGTTAACAGGGGGGAGGAGGAAAAACTGTTTTTT
CDR3aa: CAISEVNRGEEEKLFF

d_gene: .
j_gene: TRBJ2-1
abundance: .
len: 14
v_gene: TRBV4-1
CDR3nt: TGCGCCAGCAGCCAAGATGAGGTGTACAATGAGCAGTTCTTC
CDR3aa: CASSQDEVYNEQFF

d_gene: .
j_gene: TRBJ2-7
abundance: .
len: 15
v_gene: TRBV7-9
CDR3nt: TGTGCCAGCAGCTTAGCGCTCATAACTAGCTCCGAGCAGTACTTC
CDR3aa: CASSLALITSSEQYF

d_gene: .
j_gene: TRBJ2-1
abundance: .
len: 14
v_gene: TRBV5-1
CDR3nt: TGCGCCAGCAGCCCCAAGCTGGCCTACAATGAGCAGTTCTTC
CDR3aa: CASSPKLAYNEQFF

d_gene: TRBD1
j_gene: TRBJ1-1
abundance: .
len: 16
v_gene: TRBV30
CDR3nt: TGTGCCTGGAGTGTACCGGGACAGCCCCCGAGGACTGAAGCTTTCTTT
CDR3aa: CAWSVPGQPPRTEAFF

d_gene: TRBD1
j_gene: TRBJ1-5
abundance: .
len: 18
v_gene: TRBV4-1
CDR3nt: TGCGCCAGCAGCCAAGATAACCTCAGGACAGGGGAAAATCAGCCCCAGCATTTT
CDR3aa: CASSQDNLRTGENQPQHF

d_gene: TRBD1
j_gene: TRBJ1-1
abundance: .
len: 13
v_gene: TRBV5-6
CDR3nt: TGTGCCAGCAGCGCCGGGACAGGGGGGAAAGCTTTCTTT
CDR3aa: CASSAGTGGKAFF

d_gene: .
j_gene: TRBJ2-3
abundance: few
len: 14
v_gene: TRBV2
CDR3nt: TGTGCCAGCAGTGAATCCAGGAGCACAGATACGCAGTATTTT
CDR3aa: CASSESRSTDTQYF

d_gene: .
j_gene: TRBJ2-1
abundance: .
len: 12
v_gene: TRBV19
CDR3nt: TGTGCCGCCCGGGACACCTACAATGAGCAGTTCTTC
CDR3aa: CAARDTYNEQFF

d_gene: TRBD1
j_gene: TRBJ1-6
abundance: once
len: 15
v_gene: TRBV11-2
CDR3nt: TGTGCCAGCAGCTTAGGGGGGGACAGGGGAACACCCCTCCACTTT
CDR3aa: CASSLGGDRGTPLHF

d_gene: .
j_gene: TRBJ2-1
abundance: .
len: 17
v_gene: TRBV9
CDR3nt: TGTGCCAGCAGCGTAGAATCCGCCGCGGGGGCGACCAATGAGCAGTTCTTC
CDR3aa: CASSVESAAGATNEQFF

d_gene: TRBD1
j_gene: TRBJ1-6
abundance: once
len: 15
v_gene: TRBV4-2
CDR3nt: TGTGCCAGCAGGAACGGGGACAGGGGGCCTTCACCCCTCCACTTT
CDR3aa: CASRNGDRGPSPLHF

d_gene: .
j_gene: TRBJ2-7
abundance: .
len: 11
v_gene: TRBV5-1
CDR3nt: TGCGCCAGCAGACAGAACTACGAGCAGTACTTC
CDR3aa: CASRQNYEQYF

d_gene: .
j_gene: TRBJ1-5
abundance: .
len: 13
v_gene: TRBV7-9
CDR3nt: TGTGCCAGCAGCTTATCAGGGGATCAGCCCCAGCATTTT
CDR3aa: CASSLSGDQPQHF

d_gene: .
j_gene: TRBJ2-3
abundance: .
len: 15
v_gene: TRBV9
CDR3nt: TGTGCCAGCAGCTTCCGGGACTCCTACACAGATACGCAGTATTTT
CDR3aa: CASSFRDSYTDTQYF

d_gene: TRBD2
j_gene: TRBJ2-1
abundance: .
len: 14
v_gene: TRBV24-1
CDR3nt: TGTGCCACCAGTGGACTAGCGGGAGCGAGTGAGCAGTTCTTC
CDR3aa: CATSGLAGASEQFF

d_gene: TRBD1
j_gene: TRBJ1-1
abundance: .
len: 12
v_gene: TRBV30
CDR3nt: TGTGTGTATAGGGGGCTGGTTACTGAAGCTTTCTTT
CDR3aa: CVYRGLVTEAFF

d_gene: .
j_gene: TRBJ1-5
abundance: once
len: 13
v_gene: TRBV10-3
CDR3nt: TGTGCCATCAGGGCCGCTAGCAATCAGCCCCAGCATTTT
CDR3aa: CAIRAASNQPQHF

d_gene: .
j_gene: TRBJ1-5
abundance: .
len: 14
v_gene: TRBV20-1
CDR3nt: TGCAGTGCTAGTCAAGGAGGGAGCAATCAGCCCCAGCATTTT
CDR3aa: CSASQGGSNQPQHF

d_gene: TRBD2
j_gene: TRBJ2-3
abundance: .
len: 16
v_gene: TRBV25-1
CDR3nt: TGTGCCAGCAGTGAAGCTAGCGGGAGGGCCTCAGATACGCAGTATTTT
CDR3aa: CASSEASGRASDTQYF